This is a list of T cell receptor beta chains from one sample in a study of CXCR3-negative and CXCR3-positive naive CD8 T cells. TCRdb re-called the 5' RACE reads and catalogs CDR3 proteins one per entry, DNA excluded. This table holds 6,500 to 8,500 distinct CDR3 sequences. The sequencing input was naive CXCR3- CD8+ T cells from blood. The receptors shown here come from a human donor in good health. Some clones in this sample may be carry-over from other donors' samples. CDR3s include the opening cysteine and the closing phenylalanine or tryptophan. Fields, in order: clone size, V gene, J gene, CDR3 length, CDR3 protein. Rows give clone size only sometimes, using once, few, many, or a class for an expanded clone.

medium-sized,TRBV20-1,TRBJ1-2,13,CSARDEASYGYTF
.,TRBV30,TRBJ2-1,12,CACRPQGDEQFF
medium-sized,TRBV28,TRBJ2-4,17,CASKVRGAGESQNIQYF
medium-sized,TRBV7-9,TRBJ1-5,15,CASSLALGPGQPQHF
.,TRBV5-6,TRBJ2-7,13,CASGTGPSYEQYF
medium-sized,TRBV2,TRBJ2-2,14,CASSAYQERGELFF
.,TRBV4-1,TRBJ2-1,14,CASSQAGVENEQFF
.,TRBV29-1,TRBJ2-7,18,CSVATPITGAIAPYEQYF
medium-sized,TRBV12-3/TRBV12-4,TRBJ2-4,15,CASSPGLLAKNIQYF
.,TRBV19,TRBJ2-1,15,CASSITGSSYNEQFF
medium-sized,TRBV20-1,TRBJ2-1,13,CSVGGADTMEQFF
medium-sized,TRBV15,TRBJ2-1,13,CATSRAQYNEQFF
.,TRBV20-1,TRBJ2-5,15,CSARAWDRDRETQYF
medium-sized,TRBV29-1,TRBJ1-1,12,CSAGSGDTEAFF
.,TRBV7-9,TRBJ1-3,16,CASSLTQTGPGNTIYF
medium-sized,TRBV7-9,TRBJ1-1,13,CASRTGGDTEAFF
medium-sized,TRBV4-3,TRBJ1-2,14,CASSPGEGNYGYTF
.,TRBV4-3,TRBJ2-3,16,CASSQALREATDTQYF
.,TRBV7-8,TRBJ1-2,12,CAISLAGSGYTF
medium-sized,TRBV9,TRBJ1-1,12,CASSPSGVEAFF
medium-sized,TRBV20-1,TRBJ2-1,17,CSAPQGPQQAENNEQFF
.,TRBV5-1,TRBJ2-3,13,CASGTSGTDTQYF
medium-sized,TRBV29-1,TRBJ2-5,13,CSAPRAGKETQYF
.,TRBV5-4,TRBJ2-2,15,CASSLGPDNTGELFF
.,TRBV19,TRBJ1-5,15,CASSREDQSNQPQHF
.,TRBV2,TRBJ2-2,13,CASSEKSTGELFF
medium-sized,TRBV11-3,TRBJ2-1,16,CASSYRTGARGEEQFF
medium-sized,TRBV15,TRBJ2-1,23,CATSRASNQRFDELGTPYNEQFF
medium-sized,TRBV12-5,TRBJ2-2,13,CASRRENGGELFF
.,TRBV12-3/TRBV12-4,TRBJ1-1,15,CASSFVAGPDTEAFF
medium-sized,TRBV5-1,TRBJ2-7,15,CASSHSSGELYEQYF
medium-sized,TRBV30,TRBJ2-7,13,CARRDVSSYEQYF
medium-sized,TRBV12-3/TRBV12-4,TRBJ2-2,15,CASSSSGRRTGELFF
medium-sized,TRBV15,TRBJ2-4,17,CATSRHDLGQRKNIQYF
medium-sized,TRBV23-1,TRBJ2-5,17,CASSEVRRDPIQETQYF
.,TRBV20-1,TRBJ2-5,13,CSASRGEQETQYF
medium-sized,TRBV18,TRBJ2-7,14,CASSPGGSNYEQYF